This section outlines one TCR beta chain sequence together with its context. The sample is drawn from a study of technical replicates of blood from a few donors. Measured with immunoSEQ multiplex PCR; TCRdb has only the in-frame clones, and not every one. In the table there are about 83,000 clones, about 96% of which are singletons. The ends were cut back, 10 bases at V and 0 bases at J, with 10 bases in the middle. The germline CDR1 and CDR2 sequences are MNHEY and SMNVEV (reference sequence). CDR3 size: 13 residues. The chain uses TRBV27 and TRBJ2-1; D ambiguous. Sequenced: T cells isolated from PBMCs. This clonotype originated in a human donor in good health. The CDR3, as DNA: TGTGCCACCAGCTGGAGCTCCTACAATGAGCAGTTCTTC. It is translated as CATSWSSYNEQFF.